A single sample gave rise to the 2 T cell receptor beta chains below, sequenced in a study of T cells in Graves' hyperthyroidism and ophthalmopathy. Regions amplified from RNA transcripts were the TCR beta CDR3 regions. When the TCR CDR3 underwent first-round RT-PCR, the HTBI primer set was used. MiXCR, applied by TCRdb to the multiplex PCR reads, yields one record per CDR3 protein. The sample lists some 27,000 distinct CDR3 sequences, roughly 45% seen once, with about a tenth in the top ten. Sequencing was done on a sample of blood. The origin of the receptors is a woman aged 25 to 39 with Graves' hyperthyroidism.

The V call is TRBV20-1, the J call TRBJ1-5; a weak D match, TRBD1 (6 bases). This CDR3 is built from 13 residues. Germline CDR1 reads DFQATT; CDR2 reads SNEGSKA (reference sequence). Trimming pared 2 bases from V and 6 bases from J, leaving 11 bases between. The CDR3 DNA reads TGCAGTGCTAGACCCTCGGACAGTCAGCCCCAGCATTTT. Translation gives CSARPSDSQPQHF.

With respect to this clonotype: This sequence may be a read error, since a much larger clone differs from it by one base. The chain carries TRBV28 and TRBJ2-1, with D tentatively TRBD2 (6 bases). Looked up from germline, CDR1 is MDHEN and CDR2 is SYDVKM. CDR3 length equals 14 residues. This CDR3 is CTSRLPGVGNEQFF. In DNA, the CDR3 is TGTACCAGCAGGCTGCCGGGGGTAGGCAATGAGCAGTTCTTC.